This T cell receptor beta chain was profiled in a study of cytomegalovirus exposure and HLA in healthy donors. The V gene's germline CDR1 is SGDLS and CDR2 YYNGEE. The CDR3 covers 15 residues. The junction had 2 bases not matched to a gene; V was cut back by 0 bases and J by 1 base. Researchers ran the PCR with 60 Vbeta and 13 Jbeta primers. TCRdb's copy holds only in-frame clones and misses some; the assay was immunoSEQ multiplex PCR. The repertoire holds under 150,000 clones, with 75% to 85% as singletons. Sequenced material: PBMCs. V is TRBV9 and J is TRBJ2-5; 8 bases map to TRBD1. This sequence was found in a man aged 30 to 45 in good health and CMV-seronegative. The CDR3 DNA follows: TGTGCCAGCAGCGTAGAGGACAGGGCCCAAGAGACCCAGTACTTC. It specifies CASSVEDRAQETQYF.